Reported below is one TCR beta chain. The data are from a study of blood T cell repertoires in COVID-19. Germline V gene sequence: CDR1 SGHAT, CDR2 FQNNGV. The CDR3 length is 14 residues. Trimming pared 1 base from V and 4 bases from J, leaving 10 bases between. Here immunoSEQ multiplex PCR was the method, and the copy in TCRdb shows in-frame clones only, minus some. Of approximately 220,000 clones in the sample, approximately 86% were seen once. This chain joins TRBV11-2 and TRBJ1-2; no definite D call. The TCR sequence derives from a man aged 35-49 years with acute or convalescent COVID-19. Sequencing was done on a sample of peripheral blood. This CDR3 is CASSLGFGVYGYTF. CDR3 nucleotide sequence: TGTGCCAGCAGCTTAGGATTCGGAGTCTATGGCTACACCTTC.